This T cell receptor (beta chain) was obtained from a study of human T cells and chemical hapten exposure. As for time point: patch test 2, 6 weeks after DPC sensitization. Treatment denoted: therapeutic diphenylcyclopropenone sensitization with weekly scalp DPC. Those who donated were patients with alopecia, 18 to 70 years of age, and suitable for DPC. The CDR3 is 15 amino acids. V lost 1 base and J lost 2, with 9 bases in between. The library tagged each cDNA molecule with unique molecular identifiers. TCRdb itself ran the RACE reads through MiXCR, one entry per CDR3 protein. Among over 85,000 distinct CDR3 sequences listed, 7.5% to 10% were seen once. This clonotype was observed many times.

This receptor was obtained from a woman in her thirties or forties with alopecia areata. Some clones in this sample may be carry-over from other donors' samples. Sequencing used whole blood, obtained in connection with sensitization to the hapten diphenylcyclopropenone (DPC). J is TRBJ1-5 and V is TRBV12-3 or TRBV12-4; weak D call: TRBD1 (5 bases). The CDR3 here is CASSLEGMGNQPQHF. DNA for the CDR3: TGTGCCAGCAGTTTAGAGGGGATGGGCAATCAGCCCCAGCATTTT.